Listed here are 27 T cell receptor beta chains from one sample, sequenced in a study of T cells after posttransplantation cyclophosphamide. Profiling relied on immunoSEQ multiplex PCR, and the TCRdb table lists in-frame clones only, not all of them. Found here are 6,500 to 8,000 clones, no singletons; the ten largest cover roughly 4.9%. A marrow graft followed busulfan-fludarabine conditioning, with cyclophosphamide on days +3 and +4. Material: PBMCs, obtained after an allogeneic stem cell transplant with post-transplant cyclophosphamide. The receptors stem from a male patient aged 25 to 39 who received an allogeneic stem cell transplant from an unrelated donor, was CMV-positive, and had acute and chronic GVHD. Some T cells may be the graft donor's.

By frequency in the sample, this clone is medium-sized (0.01 to 0.1%). The CDR3 region has the DNA TGTGCCAGTAGTAAGGGACAGACAAACACTGAAGCTTTCTTT. This codes for CASSKGQTNTEAFF. V gene TRBV19 combines with J gene TRBJ1-1; 7 bases line up with TRBD1. Germline V gives CDR1 LNHDA, CDR2 SQIVND (reference sequence). The CDR3 has 14 amino acids. The J segment lost 2 bases and the V segment lost 4 bases, leaving 4 bases of the junction unmatched.

This clone was recorded at least ten times. J is TRBJ1-1 and V is TRBV11-3; 8 nucleotides match TRBD1. The J segment lost 2 bases and the V segment lost 2 bases, leaving 10 bases of the junction unmatched. Germline V CDR1 and CDR2: SGHNT, YENEEA. This CDR3 has 17 amino acids. The CDR3 protein is CASSLQAAGGGNTEAFF. The CDR3 DNA sequence: TGTGCCAGCAGCTTACAAGCCGCAGGGGGCGGTAACACTGAAGCTTTCTTT. Using reference TRBV11-3 and TRBJ1-1 for the parts outside the CDR3, the full variable domain is EAGVVQSPRYKIIEKKQPVAFWCNPISGHNTLYWYLQNLGQGPELLIRYENEEAVDDSQLPKDRFSAERLKGVDSTLKIQPAELGDSAVYLCASSLQAAGGGNTEAFFGQGTRLTVV.

The table lists this clone with a few counts. The CDR3 coding sequence is TGTGCCAGCAGTTTATCGAGCAGGGCCACCTACGAGCAGTACTTC. Protein product: CASSLSSRATYEQYF. V and J are TRBV27 and TRBJ2-7; D is perhaps TRBD1 (5 bases). Trimming pared 0 bases from V and 2 bases from J, leaving 11 bases between. There are 15 residues in the CDR3. CDR1 is MNHEY and CDR2 is SMNVEV in the germline V gene (reference sequence).

This clone ranks as medium-sized. The gene calls are TRBV4-3 and TRBJ2-3; D is possibly TRBD2 (5 bases). This CDR3 has 15 residues. Germline values: CDR1 LGHNA, CDR2 YSLEER. Between the trimmed V and J ends, which lost 4 bases and 1 base, there was a span of 12 bases. Here the CDR3 reads CASSLSRRGTDTQYF. Here the CDR3 DNA reads TGCGCCAGCAGCCTCTCTCGGCGGGGCACAGATACGCAGTATTTT.

This clone is labeled as medium-sized. V is TRBV5-4 and J is TRBJ2-1; 11 bases are a match to TRBD1. Trimming at V came to 3 bases and at J to 4 bases, leaving 3 bases not matched to a gene. The CDR3 extends over 15 amino acids. Per germline, CDR1 SGHNT and CDR2 YYREEE (reference sequence). Here the CDR3 reads CASSSGTGGYNEQFF. The CDR3 nucleotides are TGTGCCAGCAGCTCCGGGACAGGGGGGTACAATGAGCAGTTCTTC.

This clone was seen repeatedly, ten times or more. The chain carries TRBV19 and TRBJ2-7; 12 bases agree with TRBD1. The CDR3 is 15 residues long. Germline V gene lookup returns CDR1 LNHDA and CDR2 SQIVND (reference sequence). V shed 5 bases and J 6 bases; nucleotides not matched to a gene: 8. For the CDR3, the DNA is TGTGCCAGTAGTGATCCGGGACAGGGGGCTTTCGAGCAGTACTTC. This sequence encodes CASSDPGQGAFEQYF.

This clone was counted many times. The J gene is TRBJ2-7, the V gene TRBV11-2, with TRBD1 identical over 7 bases. The CDR3 loop spans 14 amino acids. Germline CDR1 SGHAT, CDR2 FQNNGV. The junction had 4 bases not matched to a gene; V was cut back by 3 bases and J by 2 bases. The chain's CDR3 is CASSLSGQAYEQYF. The CDR3 bases are TGTGCCAGCAGCTTGTCAGGACAGGCCTACGAGCAGTACTTC.

This clone was seen many times. The chain couples TRBV14 to TRBJ1-2; D is perhaps TRBD1 (5 bases). The germline V gene encodes CDR1 SGHDN and CDR2 FVKESK. V lost 1 base to trimming and J lost 7 bases, with 7 bases between them. This CDR3 is 12 amino acids long. The CDR3 spells CASSQAGIGYTF. CDR3 nucleotides: TGTGCCAGCAGCCAAGCAGGGATTGGCTACACCTTC.

This clone was recorded many times. DNA for the CDR3: TGTGCCAGCAGCTTAGCCATATCAGGGACTAGCGGGCGCACAGATACGCAGTATTTT. Its protein product is CASSLAISGTSGRTDTQYF. The J gene is TRBJ2-3, the V gene TRBV7-9, with 12 bases matching TRBD2. V was pared by 0 bases and J by 1 base, with 8 bases of the junction left unmatched. Germline V gene sequence: CDR1 SEHNR, CDR2 FQNEAQ (reference sequence). The CDR3 is 19 amino acids.

By share, this clone counts as medium-sized. The rearrangement links TRBV10-2 to TRBJ2-7; TRBD1 might be the D (6 bases). V dropped 0 bases and J dropped 4 bases, with 13 bases sitting between them. The germline V gene encodes CDR1 WSHSY and CDR2 SAAADI. The CDR3 length is 15 residues. The CDR3 DNA is TGCGCCAGCAGTGAGTCGTACGGAGACAGGTACGAGCAGTACTTC. As protein: CASSESYGDRYEQYF.

This clone was detected ten times or more. The chain combines TRBV4-1 with TRBJ2-2; TRBD2 agrees at 12 bases. CDR1 is MGHRA and CDR2 is YSYEKL in the germline V gene. The V and J ends lost 0 bases and 4 bases, in that order; junction bases with no gene match: 6. CDR3 length equals 18 residues. For the CDR3, the DNA is TGCGCCAGCAGCCAAGATCTGCGACTAGCGGGAGTCACCGGGGAGCTGTTTTTT. It encodes CASSQDLRLAGVTGELFF.

This clone was counted a few times. The V and J genes are TRBV28 and TRBJ2-5; 8 nucleotides align to TRBD1. The end of the DNA fits TRBJ2-7 better, so the J call may be wrong. The germline gives CDR1 MDHEN, CDR2 SYDVKM. The CDR3 is 15 amino acids. CDR3 protein: CASSFRTGISYEQYF. As DNA, the CDR3 is TGTGCCAGCAGTTTTCGGACAGGGATTTCCTACGAGCAGTACTTC.

There are many counts of this clone. The chain recombines TRBV7-2 with TRBJ1-4; D remains unclear. Per the germline V gene, CDR1 is SGHTA and CDR2 is FQGNSA. The CDR3 runs 14 residues. The V end was cut by 1 base, the J end by 4 bases, with 7 bases between. CDR3 region: CASSLVQVNEKLFF. In nucleotides, the CDR3 is TGTGCCAGCAGCTTAGTCCAGGTTAATGAAAAACTGTTTTTT.

This clone has only a few counts. The chain employs TRBV7-9 and TRBJ2-7; 10 positions agree with TRBD2. The V segment lost 9 bases and the J segment 7 bases; nucleotides outside the gene matches: 15. CDR3 length: 15 amino acids. Germline V lookup: CDR1 SEHNR, CDR2 FQNEAQ (reference sequence). CDR3 amino acids: CARSVGASGSREQYF. The CDR3 DNA reads TGTGCCAGGAGCGTCGGGGCTAGCGGGAGCAGGGAGCAGTACTTC.

This clone was seen many times. The rearrangement uses TRBV5-1 and TRBJ2-1; 9 bases agree with TRBD1. J gave up 2 bases and V 0 bases, and 0 bases lay outside the gene matches. In germline, CDR1 is SGHRS, CDR2 YFSETQ. There are 15 residues in the CDR3. Here the CDR3 DNA reads TGCGCCAGCAGCTTGGGGACAGGGGCCTACAATGAGCAGTTCTTC. Protein: CASSLGTGAYNEQFF.

The chain carries TRBV11-2 and TRBJ2-3; D remains unclear. From germline, CDR1 is SGHAT and CDR2 FQNNGV. The CDR3 consists of 12 residues. V was trimmed by 4 bases and J by 11 bases, leaving 13 bases between them. CDR3 sequence: CASSSPSYRQYF. In nucleotides, the CDR3 is TGTGCCAGCAGCTCCCCTTCTTATAGGCAGTATTTT.

In this sample, this clone turned up many times. The V call is TRBV10-2, the J call TRBJ2-5, with D maybe TRBD2 (5 bases). With 4 bases removed from V and 5 bases from J, the gap between germline ends came to 8 bases. The CDR3 sequence is 12 residues long. The V gene's germline CDR1 is WSHSY and CDR2 SAAADI. The CDR3 spells CASSVGEETQYF. The DNA for the CDR3 is TGCGCCAGCAGTGTCGGGGAGGAGACCCAGTACTTC.

This clone was seen more than once but under ten times. This chain joins TRBV25-1 and TRBJ1-2; TRBD1 agrees at 7 bases. The CDR3 sequence is 15 residues long. Unmatched junction bases numbered 6, after V lost 2 bases and J lost 3 bases. Germline V gene lookup returns CDR1 MGHDK and CDR2 SYGVNS. The CDR3 nucleotides read TGTGCCAGCAGTGAAGGAGGGGGCGTCTACTATGGCTACACCTTC. Amino acid sequence: CASSEGGGVYYGYTF.

This clone was detected many times. An end of the junction does not agree with germline; a read error may underlie this. V and J are TRBV5-6 and TRBJ2-1; D perhaps matches TRBD1 (5 bases). CDR1 is SGHDT and CDR2 is YYEEEE in the germline V gene. The CDR3 is made up of 16 amino acids. CDR3 DNA: TGTGCCAGCAGTTTGGTGGGGCTCAGGGCAAACAATGAGCAGTTCTTC. Its protein is CASSLVGLRANNEQFF.

This clone was counted between two and nine times. The chain is built from TRBV20-1 and TRBJ2-7; D is unclear. CDR3 length: 11 amino acids. The germline V and J ends were trimmed by 4 bases and 4 bases, with 8 bases remaining between them. The germline V gene encodes CDR1 DFQATT and CDR2 SNEGSKA (reference sequence). CDR3: CSANDKYEQYF. CDR3 bases: TGCAGTGCTAATGACAAATACGAGCAGTACTTC.

This clone was counted at least ten times. The CDR3 here is CASSQDPRGSTDTQYF. CDR3 coding DNA: TGCGCCAGCAGCCAAGATCCCAGGGGGTCCACAGATACGCAGTATTTT. The chain is built from TRBV4-1 and TRBJ2-3, with 7 bases that match TRBD1. V lost 0 bases, J lost 2 bases, and 5 bases stayed unmatched. The germline gives CDR1 MGHRA, CDR2 YSYEKL. The CDR3 has 16 amino acids.

At least ten counts were recorded for this clone. V is TRBV27 and J is TRBJ1-2; 7 nucleotides agree with TRBD1. CDR1 is MNHEY and CDR2 is SMNVEV in the germline V gene (reference sequence). V trimming: 3 bases; J trimming: 2 bases; junction bases outside the gene matches: 0. The CDR3 is 13 residues long. This CDR3 reads CASSLTGNYGYTF. Written as DNA, the CDR3 is TGTGCCAGCAGTTTGACAGGGAACTATGGCTACACCTTC.

The table lists this clone with many counts. The sample carries other DNA sequences with the same CDR3. V usage is TRBV7-2 and J usage is TRBJ2-1; 8 bases line up with TRBD2. Trimming cost V 1 base and J 9 bases; bases outside gene matches: 11. Germline V CDR1 and CDR2: SGHTA, FQGNSA. This CDR3 is 16 amino acids long. CDR3 coding DNA: TGTGCCAGCAGCTTAGGACTAGCGCCTCTCGGGAGTGAGCAGTTCTTC. Translation: CASSLGLAPLGSEQFF.

This clone was picked up many times. The V and J genes are TRBV27 and TRBJ1-1; TRBD1 might be the D (6 bases). Trimming shortened V by 5 bases and J by 5 bases, and 21 bases separated the two germline ends. The CDR3 has 16 residues. Germline V CDR1 and CDR2: MNHEY, SMNVEV (reference sequence). CDR3 sequence: CASSPGQPNTVTEAFF. The CDR3 bases are TGTGCCAGCAGTCCGGGACAACCGAACACTGTTACTGAAGCTTTCTTT.

Ten or more counts support this clone. The rearrangement uses TRBV7-2 and TRBJ1-4; D uncertain. This CDR3 comprises 16 residues. Germline CDR1 SGHTA, CDR2 FQGNSA. V was trimmed by 4 bases and J by 0 bases, leaving 12 bases between them. The CDR3 DNA reads as TGTGCCAGCAGCTCACATACACACGCAACTAATGAAAAACTGTTTTTT. Translation: CASSSHTHATNEKLFF.

This clone rates as medium-sized. This chain connects TRBV6-4 to TRBJ1-5, with 8 bases that match TRBD1. The CDR3 covers 15 residues. V lost 5 bases to trimming and J lost 5 bases; unmatched junction nucleotides: 8. Per the germline V gene, CDR1 is MRHNA and CDR2 is SNTAGT. The CDR3 bases are TGTGCCAGCAGTTGGGTGGACAGGGCGTATCAGCCCCAGCATTTT. Amino acids: CASSWVDRAYQPQHF.

This clone turned up a few times. Other DNA sequences in the same sample also yield this CDR3. The chain uses TRBV7-2 and TRBJ1-2; 9 positions agree with TRBD1. V was pared by 5 bases and J by 2 bases, with 3 bases of the junction left unmatched. Germline CDR1 SGHTA, CDR2 FQGNSA. The CDR3 length is 14 residues. CDR3 region: CASSLGQGNYGYTF. CDR3 DNA: TGTGCCAGCAGCCTCGGACAGGGGAACTATGGCTACACCTTC. The whole variable domain, remainder taken from reference TRBV7-2 and TRBJ1-2, is GAGVSQSPSNKVTEKGKDVELRCDPISGHTALYWYRQSLGQGLEFLIYFQGNSAPDKSGLPSDRFSAERTGGSVSTLTIQRTQQEDSAVYLCASSLGQGNYGYTFGSGTRLTVV.